This TCR beta chain emerged from a study of CD8 T cells in Susac syndrome. Points from the study as a whole: As the study acknowledged, the number of individuals in its TCR sequencing and HLA analysis was relatively small.

Trimming took off 1 base at V and 0 bases at J, with 11 bases between the two ends. The germline CDR1 and CDR2 sequences are KGHSH and LQKENI. CDR3 size: 16 residues. FACS enriched CD8+ TEMRA cells, while bulk CD8+ and CD4+ were negatively isolated. RNA amounts of roughly 0.5 to 1 ug underwent reverse transcription with random hexamers. MiXCR, applied by TCRdb to the immunoSEQ multiplex PCR reads, yields one record per CDR3 protein. There are 160,000 or so distinct CDR3 sequences in the sample; about 95% occur only once, and less than 0.2% lies in the top ten. Of note for this clonotype: Its cognate antigen is unknown.

This sequence joins TRBV18 and TRBJ2-3; D gene uncertain. This receptor was obtained from a human donor with multiple sclerosis. The sequenced sample was CD8+ T cells from PBMCs. This chain's CDR3 is CASSPRSYASTDTQYF. As DNA, the CDR3 is TGTGCCAGCTCACCACGCAGTTACGCGAGCACAGATACGCAGTATTTT.